Listed here are 12 T cell receptor beta chains from one sample, sequenced in a study of human T cells and chemical hapten exposure. TCRdb called the RACE reads again in MiXCR, with one record for every CDR3 protein. The sample carries about 110,000 distinct CDR3 sequences, roughly 9% recorded once. The time point: patch test 2, 6 weeks after DPC sensitization. Treatment described: therapeutic diphenylcyclopropenone sensitization with weekly scalp DPC. The specimen was whole blood, collected in connection with sensitization to the hapten diphenylcyclopropenone (DPC). These TCRs come from a woman in her 40s with alopecia areata. Some clones in this sample may be carry-over from other donors' samples.

In its sample, this clonotype was seen many times. The chain combines TRBV6-1 with TRBJ2-4; D unclear. The CDR3 consists of 15 residues. Germline CDR1 reads MNHNS; CDR2 reads SASEGT. V was shortened by 1 base and J by 0 bases, with 7 bases between the two germline ends. DNA of the CDR3: TGTGCCAGCAGTGAAGTTGAGACAGCCAAAAACATTCAGTACTTC. This sequence encodes CASSEVETAKNIQYF.

This clonotype has ten or more counts. V usage is TRBV7-2 and J usage is TRBJ2-5; weak D call: TRBD2 (7 bases). Germline values: CDR1 SGHTA, CDR2 FQGNSA. V lost 8 bases to trimming and J lost 5 bases, with 15 bases between them. The CDR3 contains 13 residues. CDR3 protein: CASGRGARETQYF. The CDR3 DNA follows: TGTGCCAGCGGTCGGGGGGCGCGGGAGACCCAGTACTTC.

This clonotype came up many times. CDR3 protein: CASSLDPSYEQYF. The CDR3 DNA follows: TGTGCCAGCAGCTTAGATCCATCTTACGAGCAGTACTTC. The J gene is TRBJ2-7, the V gene TRBV7-6; D is uncertain. This CDR3 is 13 amino acids long. Germline V gene sequence: CDR1 SGHVS, CDR2 FNYEAQ. With 1 base removed from V and 4 bases from J, the gap between germline ends came to 8 bases.

This clonotype was seen at least ten times. The V and J genes are TRBV5-4 and TRBJ2-1; D is uncertain. CDR1 and CDR2 from the germline V gene are SGHNT and YYREEE (reference sequence). This CDR3 comprises 15 residues. Deletions cut 0 bases from V and 2 bases from J, with 9 bases between. CDR3 DNA: TGTGCCAGCAGCTTGGGGGGTAACACCTACAATGAGCAGTTCTTC. Its protein product is CASSLGGNTYNEQFF.

This clonotype has at least ten counts. This rearrangement joins TRBV4-3 to TRBJ1-1; D not certain. There are 16 residues in the CDR3. Between the trimmed V and J ends, which lost 1 base and 7 bases, there was a span of 19 bases. Germline values: CDR1 LGHNA, CDR2 YSLEER. The CDR3 is CASSQGRGVDGDEAFF. Here the CDR3 DNA reads TGCGCCAGCAGCCAAGGTCGCGGGGTAGATGGTGATGAAGCTTTCTTT.

The genes are TRBV18 and TRBJ1-4, with D unresolved. CDR3 size: 21 residues. Germline V lookup: CDR1 KGHSH, CDR2 LQKENI. Between the trimmed V and J ends, which lost 1 base and 8 bases, there was a span of 32 bases. The CDR3 is CASSPLWPDRGRNEGGEKLFF. DNA of the CDR3: TGTGCCAGCTCACCACTATGGCCGGATCGAGGGAGAAATGAGGGTGGAGAAAAACTGTTTTTT.

This clonotype was observed many times. The chain combines TRBV9 with TRBJ2-1; the D call may be TRBD1 or TRBD2 (5 bases each). The CDR3 has 18 residues. V was shortened by 1 base and J by 8 bases, with 25 bases between the two germline ends. Germline V gene lookup returns CDR1 SGDLS and CDR2 YYNGEE. In DNA, the CDR3 is TGTGCCAGCAGCGTATTTGGGTCCGGGACCCTCCTTGTGGATGAGCAGTTCTTC. Encoded protein: CASSVFGSGTLLVDEQFF.

The CDR3 is CATSGGGTDTQYF. Here the CDR3 DNA reads TGTGCCACCAGTGGCGGGGGCACAGATACGCAGTATTTT. The V call is TRBV24-1, the J call TRBJ2-3, with a tentative D call TRBD2 (6 bases). The CDR3 contains 13 residues. The germline CDR1 and CDR2 sequences are KGHDR and SFDVKD. The V end lost 5 bases, the J end lost 1 base, and 6 bases lay between the germline ends.

This clonotype was detected many times. The rearrangement uses TRBV6-2 or TRBV6-3 and TRBJ1-2; 8 bases match TRBD1. The J segment lost 2 bases and the V segment lost 8 bases, leaving 13 bases of the junction unmatched. The CDR3 has 16 residues. The germline V gene encodes CDR1 MNHEY and CDR2 SVGEGT. The CDR3 reads CASEKLGQGGNYGYTF. DNA for the CDR3: TGTGCCAGCGAAAAGCTTGGACAGGGAGGCAACTATGGCTACACCTTC.

The J gene is TRBJ2-5, the V gene TRBV7-9, with no clear D. V was trimmed by 1 base and J by 5 bases, leaving 8 bases between them. The CDR3 length is 13 residues. From germline, CDR1 is SEHNR and CDR2 FQNEAQ (reference sequence). The CDR3: CASSLVPTETQYF. The CDR3 DNA reads as TGTGCCAGCAGCTTAGTACCGACGGAGACCCAGTACTTC.

The genes are TRBV5-1 and TRBJ1-1; 7 bases are a match to TRBD1. Germline V gene sequence: CDR1 SGHRS, CDR2 YFSETQ. This CDR3 has 15 residues. Trimming at V came to 4 bases and at J to 3 bases, leaving 9 bases not matched to a gene. CDR3 sequence (DNA): TGCGCCAGCAGCAAGTTGACAGGGAGCGACACTGAAGCTTTCTTT. It is translated as CASSKLTGSDTEAFF.

The rearrangement links TRBV7-6 to TRBJ1-1; no clear D. The CDR3 sequence is 15 residues long. CDR1 SGHVS and CDR2 FNYEAQ come from the germline V gene. Deletions cut 7 bases from V and 4 bases from J, with 19 bases between. The CDR3 protein is CASTYSSGGSTEAFF. Written as DNA, the CDR3 is TGTGCCAGCACCTATAGCTCCGGAGGGTCCACTGAAGCTTTCTTT.